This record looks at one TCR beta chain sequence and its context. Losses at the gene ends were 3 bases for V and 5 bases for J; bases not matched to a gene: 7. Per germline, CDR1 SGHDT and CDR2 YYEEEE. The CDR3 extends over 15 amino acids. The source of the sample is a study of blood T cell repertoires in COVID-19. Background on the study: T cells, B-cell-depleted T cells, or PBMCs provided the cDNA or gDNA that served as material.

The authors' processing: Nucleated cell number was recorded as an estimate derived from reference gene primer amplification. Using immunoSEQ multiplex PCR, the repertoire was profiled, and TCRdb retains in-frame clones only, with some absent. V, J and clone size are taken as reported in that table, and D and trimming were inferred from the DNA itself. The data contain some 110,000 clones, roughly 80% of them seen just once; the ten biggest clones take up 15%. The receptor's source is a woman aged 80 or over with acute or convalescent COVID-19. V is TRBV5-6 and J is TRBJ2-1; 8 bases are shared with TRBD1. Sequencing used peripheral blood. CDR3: CASSSATGANNEQFF. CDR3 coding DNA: TGTGCCAGCAGCTCCGCGACAGGGGCGAACAATGAGCAGTTCTTC.